A single TCR beta chain is shown here with its context. Its target is unknown. This CDR3 has 14 residues. The trim removed 7 bases at V and 2 bases at J, leaving 8 bases unmatched. Germline CDR1 SGHVS, CDR2 FNYEAQ. The PCR employed 60 Vbeta primers together with 13 Jbeta primers. Repertoires were generated with immunoSEQ multiplex PCR, while TCRdb's copy carries only in-frame clones and drops some. This sample yields approximately 150,000 clones, of which around four fifths are seen a single time; roughly 2.5% belongs to the top ten. These data originate in a study of cytomegalovirus exposure and HLA in healthy donors. Study background: Approximately 83 million unique TCRs from HLA-typed donors were held in an early data release. Whole-study findings and limits: Earlier findings revealed that most TCR beta V segments proved productive either about 87% or about 30% of the time. Excluded were some V segments that proved indistinguishable, including TRBV6-2 and TRBV6-3. Certain sequence variants were highly shared and formed a cluster, and this cluster was likely a sequencing artifact.

The chain recombines TRBV7-6 with TRBJ2-7, with 7 positions matching TRBD1. This receptor was taken from a boy between 2 and 10 years old in good health and CMV-seronegative. Sequencing was performed on PBMCs. DNA of the CDR3: TGTGCCAGCACTTCGTACCAGGGGGCCTACGAGCAGTACTTC. Translating it yields CASTSYQGAYEQYF. The whole variable domain, remainder taken from reference TRBV7-6 and TRBJ2-7, is GAGVSQSPRYKVTKRGQDVALRCDPISGHVSLYWYRQALGQGPEFLTYFNYEAQQDKSGLPNDRFSAERPEGSISTLTIQRTEQRDSAMYRCASTSYQGAYEQYFGPGTRLTVT.